The sequence of this T cell receptor beta chain was determined in a study of beta chain features in type 1 diabetes. Isolation of CD4+ naive, central memory, regulatory and stem cell-like memory cells was achieved by sorting via CD45RO/CCR7/CD25/CD127/CD95/CD27. Worth noting for this clone: At one end the junction does not follow the germline gene, possibly because of a read error.

The authors reverse transcribed all of the isolated RNA, so sequencing captured expressed TCRB transcripts. Sequenced by immunoSEQ multiplex PCR; TCRdb stores in-frame clones only, minus some. The data hold hundreds of thousands of clones, with around 16% observed a single time. The TCR sequence derives from a man aged 18-30 years in good health. Specimen: naive CD4+ T cells from blood.

CDR3 protein: CASSLDPSNF. CDR3 bases: TGTGCCAGCAGTTTGGACCCGTCCAACTTC. J is TRBJ2-7 and V is TRBV7-9, with no clear D. The CDR3 consists of 10 residues. In germline, CDR1 is SEHNR, CDR2 FQNEAQ (reference sequence).